The next 13 T cell receptor beta chains were all read from a single sample in a study of blood T cells in healthy people across ages. The use of a sample-barcoded 5' primer and a J-beta primer mix characterized a second PCR of roughly 7 to 11 cycles. TCRdb reprocessed the 5' RACE reads via MiXCR and lists one record per CDR3 protein. The profile shows fewer than 2,000,000 distinct CDR3 sequences, 34% of them singletons. Sequenced: blood. These receptor sequences come from a woman in her twenties or thirties in good health.

This clonotype was detected a few times. The V and J genes are TRBV3-1 and TRBJ2-1; the D gene is possibly TRBD2 (6 bases). Trimming shortened V by 0 bases and J by 1 base, and 10 bases separated the two germline ends. CDR1 LGHDT and CDR2 YNNKEL come from the germline V gene (reference sequence). This CDR3 has 16 residues. The CDR3 sequence: CASSQEAGRSYNEQFF. DNA of the CDR3: TGTGCCAGCAGCCAAGAGGCGGGACGGTCCTACAATGAGCAGTTCTTC.

This clonotype was observed a few times. The genes are TRBV3-1 and TRBJ1-2; D is possibly TRBD1 (6 bases). This CDR3 contains 15 residues. The V and J ends lost 0 bases and 7 bases respectively, with 15 bases between them. Germline V gene sequence: CDR1 LGHDT, CDR2 YNNKEL (reference sequence). CDR3 sequence: CASSQEWDITLGYTF. The CDR3 DNA follows: TGTGCCAGCAGCCAAGAATGGGACATTACCCTTGGCTACACCTTC.

The chain recombines TRBV29-1 with TRBJ2-1; D unclear. Germline loops: CDR1 SQVTM, CDR2 ANQGSEA. Trimming removed 2 bases from V and 10 bases from J, with 21 bases in between. This CDR3 is built from 15 residues. CDR3 in amino acids: CSVENPRRETREQFF. CDR3 DNA sequence: TGCAGCGTTGAAAATCCGAGGCGAGAAACTCGCGAGCAGTTCTTC.

As to this clonotype: The junction departs from the called germline gene at one end, perhaps through a read error. This rearrangement joins TRBV27 to TRBJ2-1, with a weak D call TRBD2 (6 bases). Germline V gives CDR1 MNHEY, CDR2 SMNVEV (reference sequence). The CDR3 consists of 17 residues. Here the CDR3 reads CAGSLVRGLGFYNEQFF. Here the CDR3 DNA reads TGTGCCGGCAGTTTGGTGCGGGGACTCGGATTCTACAATGAGCAGTTCTTC.

This clonotype came up many times. This chain uses TRBV7-9 with TRBJ1-1; the D gene is possibly TRBD1 (6 bases). This CDR3 has 15 residues. V was shortened by 1 base and J by 2 bases, with 11 bases between the two germline ends. Germline V lookup: CDR1 SEHNR, CDR2 FQNEAQ (reference sequence). CDR3 nucleotide sequence: TGTGCCAGCAGCTTAGAGAGCAGGGGAAACACTGAAGCTTTCTTT. It codes for CASSLESRGNTEAFF.

This clonotype was counted between two and nine times. This chain uses TRBV20-1 with TRBJ1-5; D remains unclear. The V gene lost 0 bases and the J gene lost 4 bases, with 13 bases spanning the gap. The germline V gene has CDR1 DFQATT and CDR2 SNEGSKA (reference sequence). This CDR3 has 15 residues. The CDR3 region has the DNA TGCAGTGCTAGAGATGTGGTGACTAGTAATCAGCCCCAGCATTTT. Its protein product is CSARDVVTSNQPQHF.

V usage is TRBV2 and J usage is TRBJ1-2; the D is unclear. Looked up from germline, CDR1 is SNHLY and CDR2 is FYNNEI. V was trimmed by 5 bases and J by 2 bases, leaving 12 bases between them. This CDR3 region has 14 residues. The CDR3 coding sequence is TGTGCCAGCAGTACGACCCGGGAAAACTATGGCTACACCTTC. This translates into CASSTTRENYGYTF. The full variable domain, with the rest looked up from reference TRBV2 and TRBJ1-2, is EPEVTQTPSHQVTQMGQEVILRCVPISNHLYFYWYRQILGQKVEFLVSFYNNEISEKSEIFDDQFSVERPDGSNFTLKIRSTKLEDSAMYFCASSTTRENYGYTFGSGTRLTVV.

The chain combines TRBV29-1 with TRBJ1-2, with 7 bases matching TRBD1. This CDR3 region has 12 residues. V lost 3 bases, J lost 6 bases, and 4 bases stayed unmatched. The germline V gene encodes CDR1 SQVTM and CDR2 ANQGSEA. CDR3 bases: TGCAGCGTTGACGGGACAGCGGATGGCTACACCTTC. Translating it yields CSVDGTADGYTF.

The rearrangement links TRBV20-1 to TRBJ2-7, with D possibly matching TRBD2 (6 bases). CDR1 and CDR2 (germline): DFQATT, SNEGSKA (reference sequence). The CDR3 consists of 16 residues. Trimming pared 3 bases from V and 5 bases from J, leaving 23 bases between. In nucleotides, the CDR3 is TGCAGTGCTAGGAGACCCGCGGGACCCTCTCGAAACGAGCAGTACTTC. The encoded protein is CSARRPAGPSRNEQYF.

The genes are TRBV6-1 and TRBJ1-2; 10 bases match TRBD1. J lost 6 bases, V lost 7 bases, and 8 bases had no gene match. The germline CDR1 and CDR2 sequences are MNHNS and SASEGT. The CDR3 consists of 14 residues. CDR3 residues: CASTLDRGIDGYTF. DNA of the CDR3: TGTGCCAGCACGTTGGACAGGGGGATTGATGGCTACACCTTC.

This clonotype was seen a handful of times. This chain connects TRBV6-5 to TRBJ2-1, with a tentative D call TRBD1 (6 bases). The germline V and J ends were trimmed by 8 bases and 8 bases, with 16 bases remaining between them. CDR1 is MNHEY, CDR2 SVGAGI, per germline. This CDR3 region has 13 residues. CDR3 region: CASRGQFSDEQFF. CDR3 nucleotides: TGTGCCAGCCGCGGACAGTTTTCCGATGAGCAGTTCTTC.

The rearrangement joins TRBV11-2 to TRBJ2-4; possible D gene TRBD1, 5 bases. There are 14 residues in the CDR3. Trimming cost V 5 bases and J 4 bases, with 12 bases left between them. Germline values: CDR1 SGHAT, CDR2 FQNNGV. CDR3 loop: CASSPDRGKNIQYF. CDR3 coding DNA: TGTGCCAGCAGCCCTGACAGAGGAAAAAACATTCAGTACTTC.

The chain recombines TRBV20-1 with TRBJ2-7; D call uncertain. Trimming took off 0 bases at V and 4 bases at J, with 19 bases between the two ends. The V gene's germline CDR1 is DFQATT and CDR2 SNEGSKA (reference sequence). There are 16 residues in the CDR3. In nucleotides, the CDR3 is TGCAGTGCTAGAGATTTGGCGGTACATAGACTTTACGAGCAGTACTTC. Translating it yields CSARDLAVHRLYEQYF.